This entry lists 29 T cell receptor beta chains sequenced from one sample in a study of cytomegalovirus exposure and HLA in healthy donors. PCR was performed using 60 Vbeta and 13 Jbeta primers. The method was immunoSEQ multiplex PCR; TCRdb's version includes in-frame clones alone and lacks a portion of them. The repertoire holds 75,000 to 95,000 clones, with over 55% as singletons. The sample taken for sequencing was PBMCs. The source is a woman in her forties or fifties in good health and CMV-seropositive.

This clone was picked up a small number of times. The V and J genes are TRBV11-2 and TRBJ1-2; TRBD1 matches 7 bases. Per the germline V gene, CDR1 is SGHAT and CDR2 is FQNNGV. The V segment lost 5 bases and the J segment 2 bases; nucleotides outside the gene matches: 2. This CDR3 has 13 residues. The CDR3 loop reads CASSQGQNYGYTF. The CDR3 region has the DNA TGTGCCAGCAGCCAGGGACAGAACTATGGCTACACCTTC.

The rearrangement joins TRBV5-5 to TRBJ2-7; TRBD1 might be the D (6 bases). The V end was cut by 4 bases, the J end by 2 bases, with 10 bases between. CDR1 is SGHKS and CDR2 is YYEKEE in the germline V gene (reference sequence). This CDR3 region has 13 residues. CDR3 in DNA: TGTGCCAGCAGCATGACAGGAGCCTACGAGCAGTACTTC. Translating gives CASSMTGAYEQYF.

The J gene is TRBJ1-2, the V gene TRBV28, with D unresolved. The V end lost 5 bases, the J end lost 6 bases, and 19 bases lay between the germline ends. The CDR3 spans 15 residues. Germline CDR1 is MDHEN and CDR2 is SYDVKM. CDR3 in amino acids: CASSPDLQVRNGYTF. The CDR3 DNA reads TGTGCCAGCAGTCCCGATCTACAAGTCAGGAATGGCTACACCTTC.

V and J are TRBV7-2 and TRBJ2-5; 7 bases are shared with TRBD2. Germline CDR1 and CDR2: SGHTA and FQGNSA. The V segment lost 5 bases and the J segment 2 bases; nucleotides outside the gene matches: 5. The CDR3 contains 14 residues. DNA for the CDR3: TGTGCCAGCAGCCCCAGCGGGATGCAAGAGACCCAGTACTTC. Its protein product is CASSPSGMQETQYF.

The gene calls are TRBV7-3 and TRBJ1-2; 9 positions agree with TRBD1. V shed 5 bases and J 7 bases; nucleotides not matched to a gene: 11. The germline V gene has CDR1 SGHTA and CDR2 FQGTGA. This CDR3 contains 15 residues. In nucleotides, the CDR3 is TGTGCCAGCAGCGCCCAGACAGGGGGGCAACGTGGCTACACCTTC. It translates to CASSAQTGGQRGYTF.

The rearrangement joins TRBV29-1 to TRBJ1-2; 11 nucleotides align to TRBD1. The CDR3 is 15 residues long. Germline V CDR1 and CDR2: SQVTM, ANQGSEA. The V gene end was trimmed by 5 bases and the J gene end by 3 bases; junction bases not matched to a gene: 8. CDR3 sequence reads: CSVPGQGDVYYGYTF. CDR3 nucleotides: TGCAGCGTTCCGGGACAGGGGGACGTCTACTATGGCTACACCTTC.

The V gene is TRBV4-1, the J gene TRBJ2-7, with TRBD1 matching over 10 bases. The V gene end was trimmed by 0 bases and the J gene end by 3 bases; junction bases not matched to a gene: 8. The germline CDR1 and CDR2 sequences are MGHRA and YSYEKL. CDR3 length: 17 residues. The CDR3, as DNA: TGCGCCAGCAGCCAAGATATATTCGGGACAGGGGACTACGAGCAGTACTTC. Residues: CASSQDIFGTGDYEQYF.

CDR3: CASSSWTGGPYGYTF. For the CDR3, the DNA is TGTGCCAGCAGTTCATGGACAGGGGGCCCCTATGGCTACACCTTC. This chain connects TRBV6-5 to TRBJ1-2, with 11 bases lining up with TRBD1. This CDR3 contains 15 residues. The V gene's germline CDR1 is MNHEY and CDR2 SVGAGI. With V trimmed by 4 bases and J by 4 bases, 5 bases remained unmatched.

As DNA, the CDR3 is TGTGCCAGCAGCTTGTATGGGGGACAGGGAGCTGATACGCAGTATTTT. It encodes CASSLYGGQGADTQYF. This chain connects TRBV7-2 to TRBJ2-3; TRBD1 matches at 9 bases. Germline CDR1 SGHTA, CDR2 FQGNSA. The CDR3 has 16 amino acids. Trimming at V came to 3 bases and at J to 6 bases, leaving 10 bases not matched to a gene.

This clone was counted between two and nine times. V usage is TRBV2 and J usage is TRBJ1-5; D not resolved. CDR1 is SNHLY, CDR2 FYNNEI, per germline. V lost 7 bases, J lost 3 bases, and 10 bases lay in between. This CDR3 is built from 13 residues. The CDR3 protein is CASTGGFNQPQHF. The DNA of the CDR3 is TGTGCCAGCACGGGAGGTTTCAATCAGCCCCAGCATTTT.

Concerning this clone itself: Relative to the germline gene, one junction end is altered; a read error may explain this. J is TRBJ2-7 and V is TRBV4-1, with 11 bases aligning to TRBD1. Per germline, CDR1 MGHRA and CDR2 YSYEKL. The CDR3 contains 15 residues. The CDR3 nucleotides read TGCGCCAGCAGTCAAGAGGGGACAGGGGGATACGAGCAGTACTTC. It yields the protein CASSQEGTGGYEQYF.

CDR3: CASSFGETLDGYTF. CDR3 DNA sequence: TGTGCCAGCAGCTTCGGGGAAACCCTCGATGGCTACACCTTC. The chain has TRBV11-1 and TRBJ1-2, with D unclear. The CDR3 length is 14 residues. CDR1 and CDR2 from the germline V gene are SGHAT and FQDESV (reference sequence). The V gene lost 3 bases and the J gene lost 6 bases, with 14 bases spanning the gap.

The V call is TRBV15, the J call TRBJ2-1, with 7 nucleotides matching TRBD1. Germline-derived CDR1 and CDR2 are LNHNV and YYDKDF (reference sequence). V lost 3 bases, J lost 8 bases, and 10 bases stayed unmatched. This CDR3 has 15 residues. The CDR3 is CATSRDTTGMDEQFF. The CDR3 DNA is TGTGCCACCAGCAGGGATACGACAGGGATGGATGAGCAGTTCTTC.

The J gene is TRBJ1-2, the V gene TRBV19, with 9 bases matching TRBD1. CDR1 is LNHDA, CDR2 SQIVND, per germline (reference sequence). V shed 5 bases and J 7 bases; nucleotides not matched to a gene: 14. This CDR3 region has 16 residues. CDR3 amino acids: CASSLGQGNWFLGYTF. The CDR3 bases are TGTGCCAGTAGTTTGGGACAGGGTAACTGGTTTCTTGGCTACACCTTC.

Here the CDR3 DNA reads TGCAGCGTATCGAGGTACAATGAGCAGTTCTTC. It encodes CSVSRYNEQFF. V usage is TRBV29-1 and J usage is TRBJ2-1; D unresolved. Germline V gene lookup returns CDR1 SQVTM and CDR2 ANQGSEA. The CDR3 has 11 residues. Deletions cut 6 bases from V and 4 bases from J, with 7 bases between.

The gene calls are TRBV10-3 and TRBJ2-5, with D unclear. Germline V gene lookup returns CDR1 ENHRY and CDR2 SYGVKD. V was cut by 4 bases and J by 0 bases, with 3 bases left in between. This CDR3 comprises 12 residues. The CDR3 DNA follows: TGTGCCATCAGTGCAGACCAAGAGACCCAGTACTTC. Amino acid sequence: CAISADQETQYF.

The chain joins TRBV30 to TRBJ2-7; 9 positions match TRBD1. With 5 bases clipped from V and 2 bases from J, the junction kept 4 bases outside the gene matches. The CDR3 has 13 amino acids. CDR1 is GTSNPN, CDR2 SVGIG, per germline (reference sequence). For the CDR3, the DNA is TGTGCCTGGCGACAGGGGGTTCCCTACGAGCAGTACTTC. Its translation: CAWRQGVPYEQYF. The variable domain in full, completed from reference TRBV30 and TRBJ2-7, reads SQTIHQWPATLVQPVGSPLSLECTVEGTSNPNLYWYRQAAGRGLQLLFYSVGIGQISSEVPQNLSASRPQDRQFILSSKKLLLSDSGFYLCAWRQGVPYEQYFGPGTRLTVT.

The V and J genes are TRBV5-1 and TRBJ2-7, with 12 bases that match TRBD1. The V and J ends lost 4 bases and 5 bases, in that order; junction bases with no gene match: 7. The CDR3 is made up of 15 amino acids. Germline V gene data show CDR1 as SGHRS and CDR2 as YFSETQ. The CDR3 sequence is CASSRTGTGGNEQYF. The CDR3, as DNA: TGCGCCAGCAGCAGAACCGGGACAGGGGGCAACGAGCAGTACTTC.

The chain combines TRBV5-1 with TRBJ2-2; TRBD1 matches at 7 bases. The CDR3 extends over 15 amino acids. The germline V gene has CDR1 SGHRS and CDR2 YFSETQ. V gave up 6 bases and J gave up 5 bases; unmatched junction bases: 10. The CDR3 is CASTRQGDVTGELFF. The CDR3 DNA reads TGCGCCAGCACCCGCCAGGGGGACGTAACCGGGGAGCTGTTTTTT.

This clone was seen once. The chain couples TRBV19 to TRBJ2-5; a weak D match, TRBD2 (6 bases). This CDR3 region has 14 residues. Germline loops: CDR1 LNHDA, CDR2 SQIVND (reference sequence). V lost 3 bases and J lost 1, with 9 bases in between. CDR3 region: CASSIGGTQETQYF. The DNA of the CDR3 is TGTGCCAGTAGTATCGGGGGAACCCAAGAGACCCAGTACTTC.

This chain joins TRBV7-9 and TRBJ1-5; TRBD1 is a possible D gene (5 bases). Between the trimmed V and J ends, which lost 6 bases and 2 bases, there was a span of 14 bases. CDR3 length: 15 amino acids. CDR1 and CDR2 (germline): SEHNR, FQNEAQ (reference sequence). CDR3 DNA sequence: TGTGCCAGCAGTTCCGACCCGGGGGGCAATCAGCCCCAGCATTTT. This sequence encodes CASSSDPGGNQPQHF. Drawing the rest from reference TRBV7-9 and TRBJ1-5, the complete variable domain is DTGVSQNPRHKITKRGQNVTFRCDPISEHNRLYWYRQTLGQGPEFLTYFQNEAQLEKSRLLSDRFSAERPKGSFSTLEIQRTEQGDSAMYLCASSSDPGGNQPQHFGDGTRLSIL.

The V and J genes are TRBV2 and TRBJ2-5; perhaps TRBD1 as D (5 bases). The J call may be in error: the DNA end matches TRBJ2-7 better. The CDR3 sequence is 14 residues long. Per germline, CDR1 SNHLY and CDR2 FYNNEI. The CDR3 DNA follows: TGTGCCAGCAGTGAACAGGGTTTATCCTACGAGCAGTACTTC. This sequence encodes CASSEQGLSYEQYF.

CDR3 loop: CASREPPYGYTF. Written as DNA, the CDR3 is TGCGCCAGCAGGGAGCCCCCTTATGGCTACACCTTC. The chain employs TRBV5-1 and TRBJ1-2, with D hard to call. Trimming left V 5 bases short and J 5 bases short, with 10 bases between. CDR1 and CDR2 (germline): SGHRS, YFSETQ. The CDR3 contains 12 residues.

The chain has TRBV5-1 and TRBJ2-7, with TRBD1 identical over 12 bases. Germline lookup yields CDR1 SGHRS and CDR2 YFSETQ. This CDR3 region has 18 residues. Trimming cost V 0 bases and J 6 bases; bases outside gene matches: 13. In nucleotides, the CDR3 is TGCGCCAGCAGCTTGGACCCCCCCACCGGGACAGGGGGCGTCGAGCAGTACTTC. This encodes CASSLDPPTGTGGVEQYF.

The chain has TRBV5-8 and TRBJ2-6; TRBD2 is a possible D gene (6 bases). The germline V and J ends were trimmed by 4 bases and 1 base, with 15 bases remaining between them. CDR3 size: 17 residues. Per germline, CDR1 SGHTS and CDR2 YDEGEE. The CDR3 is CASSLTGTESGANVLTF. In nucleotides, the CDR3 is TGTGCCAGCAGCCTAACCGGGACTGAGTCTGGGGCCAACGTCCTGACTTTC.

The DNA of the CDR3 is TGTGCCAGCCACGGGACAGGGACGAACACCGGGGAGCTGTTTTTT. This encodes CASHGTGTNTGELFF. This sequence joins TRBV27 and TRBJ2-2; 9 bases are a match to TRBD1. The J segment lost 0 bases and the V segment lost 8 bases, leaving 4 bases of the junction unmatched. Germline V gene sequence: CDR1 MNHEY, CDR2 SMNVEV (reference sequence). The length of the CDR3 is 15 residues.

This clone was seen more than once but under ten times. This sequence joins TRBV28 and TRBJ2-3, with TRBD1 as a possible D gene (6 bases). The germline V gene has CDR1 MDHEN and CDR2 SYDVKM. The CDR3 is 17 residues long. V was trimmed by 5 bases and J by 0 bases, leaving 18 bases between them. CDR3 loop: CASSPLGTFSSTDTQYF. The CDR3 bases are TGTGCCAGCAGTCCTCTAGGGACATTTTCTAGCACAGATACGCAGTATTTT. The whole variable domain, filled in from reference TRBV28 and TRBJ2-3, reads DVKVTQSSRYLVKRTGEKVFLECVQDMDHENMFWYRQDPGLGLRLIYFSYDVKMKEKGDIPEGYSVSREKKERFSLILESASTNQTSMYLCASSPLGTFSSTDTQYFGPGTRLTVL.

This chain connects TRBV5-4 to TRBJ1-2; D perhaps matches TRBD1 (6 bases). Looked up from germline, CDR1 is SGHNT and CDR2 is YYREEE (reference sequence). Trimming removed 3 bases from V and 2 bases from J, with 14 bases in between. The CDR3 is made up of 15 amino acids. This CDR3 reads CASSSVSQGNYGYTF. DNA for the CDR3: TGTGCCAGCAGCTCGGTATCACAGGGAAACTATGGCTACACCTTC.

V is TRBV28 and J is TRBJ1-4; a possible D gene is TRBD1 (6 bases). CDR1 and CDR2 from the germline V gene are MDHEN and SYDVKM. V dropped 7 bases and J dropped 5 bases, with 8 bases sitting between them. The CDR3 length is 12 residues. This chain's CDR3 is CASTGQNEKLFF. The DNA for the CDR3 is TGTGCCAGCACTGGACAGAATGAAAAACTGTTTTTT.